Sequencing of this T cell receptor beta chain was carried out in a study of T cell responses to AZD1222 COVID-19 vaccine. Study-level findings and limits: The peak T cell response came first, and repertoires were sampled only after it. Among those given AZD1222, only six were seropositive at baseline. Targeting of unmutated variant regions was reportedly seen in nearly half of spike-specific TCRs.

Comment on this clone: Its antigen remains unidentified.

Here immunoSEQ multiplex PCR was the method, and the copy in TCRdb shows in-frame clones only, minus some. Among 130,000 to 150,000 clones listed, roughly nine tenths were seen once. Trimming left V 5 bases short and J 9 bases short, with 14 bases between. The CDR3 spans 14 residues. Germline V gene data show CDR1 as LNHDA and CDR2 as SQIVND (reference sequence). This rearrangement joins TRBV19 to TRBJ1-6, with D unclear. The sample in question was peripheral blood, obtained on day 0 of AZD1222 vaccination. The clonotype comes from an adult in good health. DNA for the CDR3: TGTGCCAGTAGTCCCCGTACAGACTTTTCACCCCTCCACTTT. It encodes CASSPRTDFSPLHF.